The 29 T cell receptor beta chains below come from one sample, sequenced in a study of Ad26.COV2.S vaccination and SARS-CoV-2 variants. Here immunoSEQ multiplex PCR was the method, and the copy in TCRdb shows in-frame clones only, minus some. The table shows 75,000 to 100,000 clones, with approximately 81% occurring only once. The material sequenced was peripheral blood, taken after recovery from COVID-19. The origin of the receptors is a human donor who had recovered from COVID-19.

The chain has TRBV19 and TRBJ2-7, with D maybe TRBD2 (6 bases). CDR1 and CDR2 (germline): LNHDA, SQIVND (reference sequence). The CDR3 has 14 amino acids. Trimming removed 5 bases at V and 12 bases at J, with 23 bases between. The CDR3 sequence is CASSSGAFLPGGYF. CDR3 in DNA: TGTGCCAGTAGTTCTGGAGCGTTCCTCCCCGGGGGGTACTTC.

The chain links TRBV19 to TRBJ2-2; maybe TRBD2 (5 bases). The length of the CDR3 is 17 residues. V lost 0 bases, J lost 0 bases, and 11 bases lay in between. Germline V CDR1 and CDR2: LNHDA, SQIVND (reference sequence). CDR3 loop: CASSIDRTGSNTGELFF. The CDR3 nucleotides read TGTGCCAGTAGTATAGACCGGACGGGGTCGAACACCGGGGAGCTGTTTTTT.

CDR3 nucleotide sequence: TGTGCCAGCAGCTTGGGCCCGGGGGTCAGGGGTTACAATGAGCAGTTCTTC. It codes for CASSLGPGVRGYNEQFF. The rearrangement uses TRBV5-6 and TRBJ2-1, with D tentatively TRBD1 or TRBD2 (6 bases each). CDR1 SGHDT and CDR2 YYEEEE come from the germline V gene. The V end lost 0 bases, the J end lost 4 bases, and 17 bases lay between the germline ends. The CDR3 sequence is 17 residues long.

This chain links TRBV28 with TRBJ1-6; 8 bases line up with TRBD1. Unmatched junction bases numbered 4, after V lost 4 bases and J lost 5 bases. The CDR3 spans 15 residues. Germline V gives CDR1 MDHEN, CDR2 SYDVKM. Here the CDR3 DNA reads TGTGCCAGCAGTTCCCTACAGGGGGATAATTCACCCCTCCACTTT. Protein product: CASSSLQGDNSPLHF. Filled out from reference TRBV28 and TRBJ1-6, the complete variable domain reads DVKVTQSSRYLVKRTGEKVFLECVQDMDHENMFWYRQDPGLGLRLIYFSYDVKMKEKGDIPEGYSVSREKKERFSLILESASTNQTSMYLCASSSLQGDNSPLHFGNGTRLTVT.

The CDR3 DNA reads TGCGCCAGCAGCCAAGATGGAAGAGATTCACCCCTCCACTTT. The encoded protein is CASSQDGRDSPLHF. This chain uses TRBV4-3 with TRBJ1-6; D remains ambiguous. The V gene lost 0 bases and the J gene lost 8 bases, with 8 bases spanning the gap. This CDR3 region has 14 residues. Per germline, CDR1 LGHNA and CDR2 YSLEER.

The CDR3 spells CATSGPSGSSYEQYF. CDR3 nucleotides: TGTGCCACCAGTGGCCCGAGCGGGAGCTCCTACGAGCAGTACTTC. This chain joins TRBV24-1 and TRBJ2-7; 8 bases match TRBD2. Trimming at V came to 5 bases and at J to 0 bases, leaving 5 bases not matched to a gene. Germline V lookup: CDR1 KGHDR, CDR2 SFDVKD. CDR3 length: 15 amino acids.

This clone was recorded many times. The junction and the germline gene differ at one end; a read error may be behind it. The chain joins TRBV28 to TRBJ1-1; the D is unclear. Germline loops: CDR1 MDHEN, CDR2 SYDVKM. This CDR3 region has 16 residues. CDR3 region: CASSPPGAQGNAEAFF. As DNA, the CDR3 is TGTGCCAGCAGTCCCCCCGGTGCTCAAGGGAACGCTGAAGCTTTCTTT.

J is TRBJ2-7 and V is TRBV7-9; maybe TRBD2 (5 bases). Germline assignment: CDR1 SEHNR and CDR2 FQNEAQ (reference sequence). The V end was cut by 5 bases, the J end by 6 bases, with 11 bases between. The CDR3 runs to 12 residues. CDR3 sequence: CASSTRGLEQYF. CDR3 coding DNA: TGTGCCAGCAGCACGAGAGGGCTCGAGCAGTACTTC.

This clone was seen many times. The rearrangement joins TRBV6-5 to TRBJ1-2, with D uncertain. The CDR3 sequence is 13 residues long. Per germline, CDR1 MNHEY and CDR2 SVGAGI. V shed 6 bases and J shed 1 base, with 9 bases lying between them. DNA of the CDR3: TGTGCCAGCAGGCACGGTGATAACTATGGCTACACCTTC. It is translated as CASRHGDNYGYTF.

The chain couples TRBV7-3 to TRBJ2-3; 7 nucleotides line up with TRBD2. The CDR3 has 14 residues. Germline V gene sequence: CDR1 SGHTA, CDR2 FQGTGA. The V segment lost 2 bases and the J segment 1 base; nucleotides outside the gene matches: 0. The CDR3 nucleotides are TGTGCCAGCAGCTTACTAGCGGGCACAGATACGCAGTATTTT. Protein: CASSLLAGTDTQYF.

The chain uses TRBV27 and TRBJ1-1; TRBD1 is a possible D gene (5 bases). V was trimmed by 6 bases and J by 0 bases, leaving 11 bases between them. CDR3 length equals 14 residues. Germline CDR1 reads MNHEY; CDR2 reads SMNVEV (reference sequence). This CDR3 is CASSGGGLNTEAFF. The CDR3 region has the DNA TGTGCCAGCAGCGGGGGAGGCTTGAACACTGAAGCTTTCTTT.

The CDR3 reads CASSLGGGLTGELFF. The CDR3 nucleotides read TGTGCCAGCAGCTTGGGGGGAGGCCTCACCGGGGAGCTGTTTTTT. The rearrangement joins TRBV5-6 to TRBJ2-2, with D perhaps matching TRBD2 (6 bases). V lost 0 bases and J 4 bases, leaving 10 bases between the germline ends. The CDR3 sequence is 15 residues long. Germline loops: CDR1 SGHDT, CDR2 YYEEEE.

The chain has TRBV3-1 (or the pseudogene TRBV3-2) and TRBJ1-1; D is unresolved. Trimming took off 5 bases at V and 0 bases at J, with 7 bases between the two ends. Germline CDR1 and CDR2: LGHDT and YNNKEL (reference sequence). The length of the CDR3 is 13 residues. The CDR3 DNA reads TGTGCCAGCAGCTTACGTCTGAACACTGAAGCTTTCTTT. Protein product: CASSLRLNTEAFF.

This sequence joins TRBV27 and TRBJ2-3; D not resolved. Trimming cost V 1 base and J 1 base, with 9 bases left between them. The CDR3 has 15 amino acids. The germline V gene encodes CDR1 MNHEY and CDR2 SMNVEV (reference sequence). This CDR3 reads CASSLYARGTDTQYF. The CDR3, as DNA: TGTGCCAGCAGTTTATACGCTCGGGGCACAGATACGCAGTATTTT.

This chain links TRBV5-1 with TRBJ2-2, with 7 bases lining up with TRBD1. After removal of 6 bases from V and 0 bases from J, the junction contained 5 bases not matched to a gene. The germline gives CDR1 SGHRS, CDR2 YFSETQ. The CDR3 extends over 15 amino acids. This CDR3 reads CASTEGTANTGELFF. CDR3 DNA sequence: TGCGCCAGCACCGAGGGGACAGCGAACACCGGGGAGCTGTTTTTT.

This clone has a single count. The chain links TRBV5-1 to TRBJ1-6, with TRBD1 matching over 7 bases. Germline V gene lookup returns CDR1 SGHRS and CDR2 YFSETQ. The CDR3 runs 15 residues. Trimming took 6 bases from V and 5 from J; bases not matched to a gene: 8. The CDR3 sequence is CASTPGDSHNSPLHF. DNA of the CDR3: TGCGCCAGCACCCCCGGGGACAGCCATAATTCACCCCTCCACTTT.

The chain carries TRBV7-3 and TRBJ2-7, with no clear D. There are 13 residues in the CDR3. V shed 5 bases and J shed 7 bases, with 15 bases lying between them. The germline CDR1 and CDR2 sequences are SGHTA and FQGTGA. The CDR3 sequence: CASSLEPLGEQYF. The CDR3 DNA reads TGTGCCAGCAGCCTCGAACCCCTGGGGGAGCAGTACTTC.

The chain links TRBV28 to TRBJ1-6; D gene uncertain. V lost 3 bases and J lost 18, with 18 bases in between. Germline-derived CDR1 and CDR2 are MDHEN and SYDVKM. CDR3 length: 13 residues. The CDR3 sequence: CASSFLTPVDPHF. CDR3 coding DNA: TGTGCCAGCAGTTTCTTGACCCCCGTTGACCCCCACTTT.

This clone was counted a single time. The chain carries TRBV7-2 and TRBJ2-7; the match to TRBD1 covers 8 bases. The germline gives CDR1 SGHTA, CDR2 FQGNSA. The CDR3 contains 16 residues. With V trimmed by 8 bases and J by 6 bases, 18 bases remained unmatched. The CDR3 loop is CASALNGRTGPFEQYF. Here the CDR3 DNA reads TGTGCCAGCGCACTTAACGGAAGGACAGGGCCGTTCGAGCAGTACTTC.

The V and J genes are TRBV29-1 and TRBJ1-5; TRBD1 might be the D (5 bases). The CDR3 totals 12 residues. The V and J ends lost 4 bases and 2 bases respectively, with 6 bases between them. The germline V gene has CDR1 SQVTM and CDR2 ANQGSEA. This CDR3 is CSVGGGNQPQHF. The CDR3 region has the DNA TGCAGCGTTGGAGGGGGCAATCAGCCCCAGCATTTT.

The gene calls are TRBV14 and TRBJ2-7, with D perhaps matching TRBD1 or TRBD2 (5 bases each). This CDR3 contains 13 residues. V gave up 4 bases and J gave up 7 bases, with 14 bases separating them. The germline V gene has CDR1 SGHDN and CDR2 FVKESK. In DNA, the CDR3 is TGTGCCAGCAGCCCCGGGACGTATGGGGAGCAGTACTTC. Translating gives CASSPGTYGEQYF.

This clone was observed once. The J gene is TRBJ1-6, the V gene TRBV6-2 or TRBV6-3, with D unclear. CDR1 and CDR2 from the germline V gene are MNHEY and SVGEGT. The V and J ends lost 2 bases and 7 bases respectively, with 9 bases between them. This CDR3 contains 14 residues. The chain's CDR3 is CASSYESQNSPLHF. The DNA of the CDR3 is TGTGCCAGCAGTTACGAATCACAGAATTCACCCCTCCACTTT.

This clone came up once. The CDR3, as DNA: TGCGCCAGCAGCGGCGAAGGACAGGATCTGGACGAGCAGTACTTC. Translated, it gives CASSGEGQDLDEQYF. J is TRBJ2-7 and V is TRBV5-1, with 7 nucleotides matching TRBD1. The CDR3 covers 15 residues. Trimming removed 4 bases from V and 5 bases from J; junction bases left unmatched: 12. In germline, CDR1 is SGHRS, CDR2 YFSETQ.

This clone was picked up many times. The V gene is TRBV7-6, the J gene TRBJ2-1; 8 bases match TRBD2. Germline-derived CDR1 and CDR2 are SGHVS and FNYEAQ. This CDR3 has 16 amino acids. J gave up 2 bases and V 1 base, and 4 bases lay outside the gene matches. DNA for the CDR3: TGTGCCAGCAGCTTAGTCACTAGCGGAACCTACAATGAGCAGTTCTTC. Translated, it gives CASSLVTSGTYNEQFF.

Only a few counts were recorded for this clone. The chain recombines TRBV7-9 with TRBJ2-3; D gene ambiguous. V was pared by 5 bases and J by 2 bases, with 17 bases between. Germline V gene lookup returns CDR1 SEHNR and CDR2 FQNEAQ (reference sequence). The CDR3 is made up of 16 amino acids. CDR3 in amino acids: CASSGKAENPTDTQYF. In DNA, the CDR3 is TGTGCCAGCAGCGGGAAGGCGGAAAATCCCACAGATACGCAGTATTTT. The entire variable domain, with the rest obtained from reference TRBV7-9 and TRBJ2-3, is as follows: DTGVSQNPRHKITKRGQNVTFRCDPISEHNRLYWYRQTLGQGPEFLTYFQNEAQLEKSRLLSDRFSAERPKGSFSTLEIQRTEQGDSAMYLCASSGKAENPTDTQYFGPGTRLTVL.

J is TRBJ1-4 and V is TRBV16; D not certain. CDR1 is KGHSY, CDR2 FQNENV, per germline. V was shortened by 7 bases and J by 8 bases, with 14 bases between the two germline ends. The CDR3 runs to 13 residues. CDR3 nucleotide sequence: TGTGCCAGCACCAAGTTCCTAGGGGAAAAACTGTTTTTT. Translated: CASTKFLGEKLFF.

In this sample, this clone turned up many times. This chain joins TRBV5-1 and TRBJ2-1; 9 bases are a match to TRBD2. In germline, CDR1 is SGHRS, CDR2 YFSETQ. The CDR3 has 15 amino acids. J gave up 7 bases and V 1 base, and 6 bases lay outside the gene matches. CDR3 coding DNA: TGCGCCAGCAGCTTGATCCTAGCGGGAAGTAATGAGCAGTTCTTC. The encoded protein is CASSLILAGSNEQFF.

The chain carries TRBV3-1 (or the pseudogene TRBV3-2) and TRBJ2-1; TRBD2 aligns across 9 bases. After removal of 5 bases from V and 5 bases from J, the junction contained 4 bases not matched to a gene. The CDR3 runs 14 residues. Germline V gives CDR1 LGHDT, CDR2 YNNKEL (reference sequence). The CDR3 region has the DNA TGTGCCAGCAGCGTGGGCGGGAGGGACAATGAGCAGTTCTTC. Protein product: CASSVGGRDNEQFF.

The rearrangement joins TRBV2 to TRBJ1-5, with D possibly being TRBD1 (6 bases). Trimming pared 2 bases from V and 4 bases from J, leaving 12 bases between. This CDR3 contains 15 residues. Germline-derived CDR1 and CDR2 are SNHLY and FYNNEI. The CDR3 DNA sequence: TGTGCCAGCAGTGAAAGGCCAGGGGTTAATCAGCCCCAGCATTTT. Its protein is CASSERPGVNQPQHF.